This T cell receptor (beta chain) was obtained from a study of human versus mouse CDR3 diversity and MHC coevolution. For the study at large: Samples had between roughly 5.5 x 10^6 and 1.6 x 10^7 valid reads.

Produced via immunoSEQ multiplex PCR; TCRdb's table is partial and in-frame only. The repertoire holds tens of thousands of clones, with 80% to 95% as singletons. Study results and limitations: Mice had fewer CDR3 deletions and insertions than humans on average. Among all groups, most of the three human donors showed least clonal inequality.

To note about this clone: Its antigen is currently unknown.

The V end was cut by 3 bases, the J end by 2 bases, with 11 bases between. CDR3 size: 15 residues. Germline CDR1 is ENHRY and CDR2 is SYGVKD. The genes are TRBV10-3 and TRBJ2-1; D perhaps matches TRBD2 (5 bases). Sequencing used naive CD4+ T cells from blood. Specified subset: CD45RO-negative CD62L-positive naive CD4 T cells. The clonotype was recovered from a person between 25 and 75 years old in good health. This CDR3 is CAISERAGTYNEQFF. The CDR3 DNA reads TGTGCCATCAGTGAAAGGGCCGGGACCTACAATGAGCAGTTCTTC.